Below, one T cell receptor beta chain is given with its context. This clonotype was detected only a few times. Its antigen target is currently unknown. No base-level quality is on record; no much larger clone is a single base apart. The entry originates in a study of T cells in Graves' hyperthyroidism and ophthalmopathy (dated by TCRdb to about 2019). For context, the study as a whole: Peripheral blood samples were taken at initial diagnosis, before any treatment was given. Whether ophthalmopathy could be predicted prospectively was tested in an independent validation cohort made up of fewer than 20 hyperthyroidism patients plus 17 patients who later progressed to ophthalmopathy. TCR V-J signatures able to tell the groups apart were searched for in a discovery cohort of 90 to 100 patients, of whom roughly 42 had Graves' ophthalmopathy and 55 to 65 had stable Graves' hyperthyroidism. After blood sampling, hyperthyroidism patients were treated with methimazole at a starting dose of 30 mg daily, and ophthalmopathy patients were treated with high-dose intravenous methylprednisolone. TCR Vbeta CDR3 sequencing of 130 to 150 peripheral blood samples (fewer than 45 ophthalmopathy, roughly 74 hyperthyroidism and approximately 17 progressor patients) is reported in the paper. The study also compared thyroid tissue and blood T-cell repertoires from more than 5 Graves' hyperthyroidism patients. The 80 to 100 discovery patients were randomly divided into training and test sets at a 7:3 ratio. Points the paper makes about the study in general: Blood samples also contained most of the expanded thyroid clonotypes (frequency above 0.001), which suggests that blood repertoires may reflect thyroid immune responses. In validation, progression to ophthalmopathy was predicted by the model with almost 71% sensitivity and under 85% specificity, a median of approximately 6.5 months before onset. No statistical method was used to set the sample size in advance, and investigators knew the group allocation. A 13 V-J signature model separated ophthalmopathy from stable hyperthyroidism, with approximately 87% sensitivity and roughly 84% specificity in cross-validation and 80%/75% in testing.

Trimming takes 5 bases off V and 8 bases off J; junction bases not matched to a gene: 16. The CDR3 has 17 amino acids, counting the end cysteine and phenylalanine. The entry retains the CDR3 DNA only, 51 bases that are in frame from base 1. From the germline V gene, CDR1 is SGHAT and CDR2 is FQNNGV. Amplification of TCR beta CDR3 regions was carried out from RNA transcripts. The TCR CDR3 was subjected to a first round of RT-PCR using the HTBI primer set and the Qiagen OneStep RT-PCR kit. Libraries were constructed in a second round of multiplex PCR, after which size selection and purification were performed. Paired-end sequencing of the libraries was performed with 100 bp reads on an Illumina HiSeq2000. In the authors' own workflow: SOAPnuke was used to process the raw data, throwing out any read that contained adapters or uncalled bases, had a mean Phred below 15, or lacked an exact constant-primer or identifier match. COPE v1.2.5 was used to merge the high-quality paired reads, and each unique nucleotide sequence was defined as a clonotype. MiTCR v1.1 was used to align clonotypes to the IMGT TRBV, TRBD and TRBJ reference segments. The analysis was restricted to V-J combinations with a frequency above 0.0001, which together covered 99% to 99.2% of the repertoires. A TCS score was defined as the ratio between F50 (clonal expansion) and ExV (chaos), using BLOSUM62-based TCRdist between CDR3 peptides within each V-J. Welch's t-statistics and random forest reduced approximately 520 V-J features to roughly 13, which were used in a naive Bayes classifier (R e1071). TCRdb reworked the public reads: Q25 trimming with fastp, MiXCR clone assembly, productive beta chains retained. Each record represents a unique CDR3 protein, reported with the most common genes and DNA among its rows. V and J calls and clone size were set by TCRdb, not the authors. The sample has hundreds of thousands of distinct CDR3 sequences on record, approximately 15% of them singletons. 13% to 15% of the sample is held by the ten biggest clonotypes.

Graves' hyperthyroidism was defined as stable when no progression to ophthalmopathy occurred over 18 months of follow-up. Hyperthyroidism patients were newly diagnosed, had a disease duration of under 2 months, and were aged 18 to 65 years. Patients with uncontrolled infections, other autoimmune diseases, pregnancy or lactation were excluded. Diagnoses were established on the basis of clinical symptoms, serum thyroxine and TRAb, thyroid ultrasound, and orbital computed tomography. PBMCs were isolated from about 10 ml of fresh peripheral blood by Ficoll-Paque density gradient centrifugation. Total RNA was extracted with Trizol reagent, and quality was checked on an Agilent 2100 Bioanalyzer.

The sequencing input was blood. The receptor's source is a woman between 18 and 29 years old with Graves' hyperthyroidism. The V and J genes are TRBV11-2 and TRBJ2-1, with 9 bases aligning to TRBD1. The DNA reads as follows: TGTGCCAGCAGCGCCGTTACGGGACAGGGTATATGGTATGAGCAGTTCTTC. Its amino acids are CASSAVTGQGIWYEQFF.